These 22 T cell receptor beta chains came from one sample sequenced in a study of OX40 agonist ivuxolimab in advanced cancers. Method: immunoSEQ multiplex PCR; TCRdb's copy keeps in-frame clones and lacks some. Of 69,000 or so clones listed, 85% to 90% are singletons. The sequenced sample was CD4+ or CD8+ T cells sorted from blood, obtained in a trial of the OX40 agonist ivuxolimab. These receptors all come from an adult with an advanced solid tumor such as melanoma, head and neck, liver or kidney cancer.

This clone has only one observation. The chain links TRBV6-5 to TRBJ1-6, with D possibly TRBD1 on 6 matching bases. Germline V gene data show CDR1 as MNHEY and CDR2 as SVGAGI. V lost 5 bases, J lost 14 bases, and 19 bases lay in between. This CDR3 spans 14 amino acids. The CDR3 here is CASSPRTAEGALHF. CDR3 bases: TGTGCCAGCAGTCCTAGGACAGCCGAAGGGGCCCTCCACTTT.

The CDR3 DNA reads as TGTGCCAGCTCACAGGGGGCTTCAGGAGATACGCAGTATTTT. It translates to CASSQGASGDTQYF. The rearrangement uses TRBV7-3 and TRBJ2-3; 9 bases map to TRBD1. Looked up from germline, CDR1 is SGHTA and CDR2 is FQGTGA. CDR3 length equals 14 residues. Germline trimming cut 8 bases from V and 5 bases from J; bases unmatched to any gene: 8.

CDR3 residues: CASSQTIPTDTQYF. As DNA, the CDR3 is TGCGCCAGCAGCCAGACTATTCCTACAGATACGCAGTATTTT. The chain couples TRBV5-1 to TRBJ2-3; perhaps TRBD2 as D (5 bases). Looked up from germline, CDR1 is SGHRS and CDR2 is YFSETQ. This CDR3 spans 14 amino acids. V lost 4 bases, J lost 3 bases, and 12 bases lay in between.

The chain uses TRBV7-9 and TRBJ2-3, with D tentatively TRBD1 (6 bases). The germline gives CDR1 SEHNR, CDR2 FQNEAQ (reference sequence). CDR3 length: 14 amino acids. The germline V and J ends were trimmed by 6 bases and 3 bases, with 13 bases remaining between them. The CDR3 DNA is TGTGCCAGCAGTTTTTTTCAGGGGACAGATACGCAGTATTTT. It codes for CASSFFQGTDTQYF. The whole variable domain, filled in from reference TRBV7-9 and TRBJ2-3, reads DTGVSQNPRHKITKRGQNVTFRCDPISEHNRLYWYRQTLGQGPEFLTYFQNEAQLEKSRLLSDRFSAERPKGSFSTLEIQRTEQGDSAMYLCASSFFQGTDTQYFGPGTRLTVL.

The CDR3 is CASSESGTQETQYF. CDR3 bases: TGCGCCAGCAGCGAAAGCGGGACCCAAGAGACCCAGTACTTC. The chain carries TRBV5-1 and TRBJ2-5; 7 bases agree with TRBD2. The CDR3 sequence is 14 residues long. CDR1 and CDR2 from the germline V gene are SGHRS and YFSETQ. The V and J ends lost 4 bases and 1 base, in that order; junction bases with no gene match: 4.

The chain uses TRBV5-4 and TRBJ2-1, with 12 bases fitting TRBD2. The V gene end was trimmed by 3 bases and the J gene end by 7 bases; junction bases not matched to a gene: 11. Germline CDR1 is SGHNT and CDR2 is YYREEE (reference sequence). This CDR3 region has 17 residues. CDR3 protein: CASSSGLAGIGGNEQFF. CDR3 in DNA: TGTGCCAGCAGCTCCGGACTAGCGGGGATTGGGGGGAATGAGCAGTTCTTC.

The chain couples TRBV18 to TRBJ1-2; D is possibly TRBD1 (6 bases). There are 16 residues in the CDR3. The ends were cut back, 3 bases at V and 2 bases at J, with 16 bases in the middle. Germline CDR1 reads KGHSH; CDR2 reads LQKENI. Written as DNA, the CDR3 is TGTGCCAGCTCACCTACGGGACAAGGCCTCAACTATGGCTACACCTTC. Translation gives CASSPTGQGLNYGYTF.

The chain links TRBV6-5 to TRBJ1-6, with a possible D match to TRBD1 (5 bases). This CDR3 has 15 amino acids. The germline V gene encodes CDR1 MNHEY and CDR2 SVGAGI. Trimming cost V 6 bases and J 7 bases, with 16 bases left between them. The DNA of the CDR3 is TGTGCCAGCAGGGCTGGGGGGGTTCCCAATTCACCCCTCCACTTT. Encoded protein: CASRAGGVPNSPLHF.

This chain uses TRBV2 with TRBJ1-4, with TRBD1 as a possible D gene (5 bases). CDR1 and CDR2 (germline): SNHLY, FYNNEI. V lost 1 base and J lost 6, with 9 bases in between. CDR3 length equals 14 residues. In DNA form, the CDR3 reads TGTGCCAGCAGTGAAGTGGGGCTAGATGAAAAACTGTTTTTT. This gives the protein CASSEVGLDEKLFF.

This clone was seen a few times. Compared with germline, one end of the junction differs, possibly owing to a read error. This chain connects TRBV7-7 to TRBJ2-5; 10 bases are shared with TRBD2. Germline loops: CDR1 SSHAT, CDR2 FNYEAQ (reference sequence). This CDR3 has 19 residues. The CDR3 region is CASSLVQASGSPSRETQYF. CDR3 bases: TGTGCTAGCAGCTTAGTTCAGGCTAGCGGGAGCCCCAGTCGAGAGACCCAGTACTTC.

The rearrangement links TRBV5-1 to TRBJ2-7, with D maybe TRBD2 (7 bases). This CDR3 contains 15 residues. Germline CDR1 and CDR2: SGHRS and YFSETQ. V was shortened by 0 bases and J by 2 bases, with 12 bases between the two germline ends. The CDR3 protein is CASSLALGGPYEQYF. The DNA of the CDR3 is TGCGCCAGCAGCTTGGCTCTGGGGGGGCCCTACGAGCAGTACTTC.

As concerns this clone: A junction boundary mismatches the germline segment, possibly from a read error. The CDR3 is CASSTSGGGQETQYF. In nucleotides, the CDR3 is TGTGCTAGCAGCACCTCAGGGGGAGGCCAAGAGACCCAGTACTTC. V and J are TRBV7-7 and TRBJ2-5, with D perhaps TRBD1 (7 bases). The CDR3 covers 15 residues. Germline CDR1 reads SSHAT; CDR2 reads FNYEAQ (reference sequence).

The V gene is TRBV9, the J gene TRBJ1-4; 7 positions match TRBD1. The CDR3 consists of 17 residues. From germline, CDR1 is SGDLS and CDR2 YYNGEE. With 1 base clipped from V and 8 bases from J, the junction kept 14 bases outside the gene matches. Written as DNA, the CDR3 is TGTGCCAGCAGCGTACGGCAGGGGGTAGGCGAGAAGGAAAAACTGTTTTTT. It specifies CASSVRQGVGEKEKLFF.

This sequence joins TRBV4-3 and TRBJ1-5; 9 nucleotides match TRBD1. The CDR3 has 19 amino acids. V was clipped by 0 bases and J by 0 bases; unmatched bases: 9. Looked up from germline, CDR1 is LGHNA and CDR2 is YSLEER. The CDR3 region is CASSQDVGQGHYSNQPQHF. The CDR3 DNA reads TGCGCCAGCAGCCAAGATGTGGGACAGGGACATTATAGCAATCAGCCCCAGCATTTT.

The chain joins TRBV9 to TRBJ2-7; TRBD2 might be the D (5 bases). V shed 0 bases and J shed 0 bases, with 16 bases lying between them. The CDR3 is 17 residues long. CDR1 SGDLS and CDR2 YYNGEE come from the germline V gene. The CDR3 reads CASSVVNETINSYEQYF. DNA of the CDR3: TGTGCCAGCAGCGTAGTGAACGAGACTATAAACTCCTACGAGCAGTACTTC.

The rearrangement joins TRBV7-3 to TRBJ2-2; D not certain. Germline CDR1 and CDR2: SGHTA and FQGTGA. V lost 3 bases, J lost 4 bases, and 12 bases lay in between. This CDR3 has 15 amino acids. Here the CDR3 reads CASSFFADLTGELFF. The DNA for the CDR3 is TGTGCCAGCAGCTTTTTTGCGGACCTCACCGGGGAGCTGTTTTTT.

The V and J genes are TRBV30 and TRBJ2-7; D not resolved. The CDR3 is 12 residues long. Germline V gene lookup returns CDR1 GTSNPN and CDR2 SVGIG (reference sequence). Trimming shortened V by 3 bases and J by 7 bases, and 13 bases separated the two germline ends. CDR3 nucleotide sequence: TGTGCCTGGAGCCCCTGGAGCCGGGAGCAGTACTTC. It codes for CAWSPWSREQYF. The entire variable domain, with the rest obtained from reference TRBV30 and TRBJ2-7, is as follows: SQTIHQWPATLVQPVGSPLSLECTVEGTSNPNLYWYRQAAGRGLQLLFYSVGIGQISSEVPQNLSASRPQDRQFILSSKKLLLSDSGFYLCAWSPWSREQYFGPGTRLTVT.

The rearrangement uses TRBV5-1 and TRBJ2-3; 7 bases map to TRBD1. The J segment lost 2 bases and the V segment lost 4 bases, leaving 7 bases of the junction unmatched. This CDR3 spans 15 amino acids. Germline-derived CDR1 and CDR2 are SGHRS and YFSETQ. CDR3 protein: CASSRWDSYTDTQYF. The CDR3 DNA reads as TGCGCCAGCAGCCGCTGGGACAGCTACACAGATACGCAGTATTTT.

This chain uses TRBV19 with TRBJ1-5, with D unresolved. Per the germline V gene, CDR1 is LNHDA and CDR2 is SQIVND (reference sequence). V was trimmed by 3 bases and J by 8 bases, leaving 17 bases between them. This CDR3 has 15 residues. The CDR3 loop reads CASSMGYIPSEPQHF. The CDR3 DNA follows: TGTGCCAGTAGTATGGGATACATCCCTTCTGAGCCCCAGCATTTT.

V gene TRBV29-1 combines with J gene TRBJ2-3; 7 bases are shared with TRBD1. CDR1 is SQVTM and CDR2 is ANQGSEA in the germline V gene. There are 13 residues in the CDR3. The ends lost 5 bases at V and 1 base at J; junction bases unmatched: 3. The CDR3 protein is CSVRTGGTDTQYF. The CDR3 region has the DNA TGCAGCGTTCGTACAGGGGGCACAGATACGCAGTATTTT.

This clone appeared a single time. This chain connects TRBV6-5 to TRBJ2-2; 7 bases agree with TRBD2. The CDR3 has 15 residues. CDR1 and CDR2 from the germline V gene are MNHEY and SVGAGI. V was pared by 8 bases and J by 6 bases, with 12 bases of the junction left unmatched. The CDR3 protein is CASGPSSGQPGELFF. The CDR3 DNA sequence: TGTGCCAGCGGTCCATCTAGCGGCCAGCCCGGGGAGCTGTTTTTT.

This chain uses TRBV28 with TRBJ2-7; TRBD1 is a possible D gene (6 bases). V lost 7 bases to trimming and J lost 3 bases, with 13 bases between them. Germline V gene data show CDR1 as MDHEN and CDR2 as SYDVKM. This CDR3 contains 13 residues. CDR3 region: CASKPGQDYEQYF. CDR3 DNA: TGTGCCAGCAAACCGGGACAAGACTACGAGCAGTACTTC.